The present entry profiles one TCR beta chain with its context. Its antigen is currently unknown. The sample comes from a study of T cell responses to AZD1222 COVID-19 vaccine. The protocol was immunoSEQ multiplex PCR, while the TCRdb copy is restricted to in-frame clones and leaves out a portion. Among over 150,000 clones, around nine tenths were seen once, and the ten largest hold 4% to 4.5%. Broader study findings: Just a handful of people given AZD1222 tested seropositive at baseline. Most donors were white British and more were female, and clonal diversity was possibly underestimated. Receipt of two AZD1222 doses was followed by a rise in Spike-specific TCR breadth and depth.

V lost 3 bases to trimming and J lost 1 base, with 15 bases between them. There are 16 residues in the CDR3. From germline, CDR1 is KGHSH and CDR2 LQKENI. The sequencing here drew on peripheral blood, taken 28 days after the second AZD1222 dose. The genes are TRBV18 and TRBJ1-1; unclear D gene. The sequence derives from an adult who received the AZD1222 COVID-19 vaccine. In DNA, the CDR3 is TGTGCCAGCTCACCCTCATTACCGGGCAAGAACACTGAAGCTTTCTTT. It codes for CASSPSLPGKNTEAFF.